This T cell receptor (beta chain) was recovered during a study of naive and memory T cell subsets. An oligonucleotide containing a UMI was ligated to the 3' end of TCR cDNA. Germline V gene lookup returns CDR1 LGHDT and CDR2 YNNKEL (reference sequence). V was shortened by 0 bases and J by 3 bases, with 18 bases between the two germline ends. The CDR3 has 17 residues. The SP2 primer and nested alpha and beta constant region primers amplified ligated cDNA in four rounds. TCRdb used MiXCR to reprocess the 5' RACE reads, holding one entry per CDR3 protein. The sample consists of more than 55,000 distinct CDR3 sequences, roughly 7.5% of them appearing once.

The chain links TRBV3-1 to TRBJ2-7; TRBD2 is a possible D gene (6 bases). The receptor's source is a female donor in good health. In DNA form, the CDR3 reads TGTGCCAGCAGCCAAGAGGTGAGGACTAAACTATTCTACGAGCAGTACTTC. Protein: CASSQEVRTKLFYEQYF.